This T cell receptor beta chain came from a study of blood T cell repertoires in COVID-19. At the level of the study: COVID-19 samples collected from the United States, Italy and Spain covered acute and convalescent phases.

Profiled with immunoSEQ multiplex PCR; TCRdb holds only in-frame clones, not every one. Here the sample spans around 99,000 clones, around 79% being singletons. Trimming took 7 bases from V and 1 from J; bases not matched to a gene: 4. Per germline, CDR1 SGHDT and CDR2 YYEEEE. The CDR3 has 13 amino acids. This clone was found once. Sequenced: peripheral blood. This TCR derives from a woman at least 80 years old with active or convalescent COVID-19. The chain is built from TRBV5-6 and TRBJ2-5, with TRBD1 identical over 7 bases. The CDR3 sequence: CASLRTGQETQYF. The CDR3 DNA sequence: TGTGCCAGCCTCCGGACAGGCCAAGAGACCCAGTACTTC.